Presented here are 9 T cell receptor beta chains from one specimen sequenced in a study of cytomegalovirus exposure and HLA in healthy donors. The primer mix had 60 Vbeta and 13 Jbeta primers. The data were produced by immunoSEQ multiplex PCR, yet TCRdb's version contains in-frame clones alone and is incomplete. The sample includes about 88,000 clones, about nine tenths of them seen just once. The specimen sequenced was PBMCs. All receptors derive from a man aged 18-30 years in good health and CMV-seronegative.

The CDR3 region is CASSYQGFGYEQYF. The CDR3 coding sequence is TGTGCCAGCAGTTACCAGGGTTTCGGGTACGAGCAGTACTTC. The J gene is TRBJ2-7, the V gene TRBV6-5, with D possibly TRBD1 on 5 matching bases. The V gene lost 2 bases and the J gene lost 4 bases, with 12 bases spanning the gap. Germline V gene sequence: CDR1 MNHEY, CDR2 SVGAGI. This CDR3 has 14 amino acids.

This clone showed up just once. This chain connects TRBV11-2 to TRBJ2-7, with 7 bases fitting TRBD1. The germline gives CDR1 SGHAT, CDR2 FQNNGV. With 5 bases clipped from V and 2 bases from J, the junction kept 18 bases outside the gene matches. This CDR3 has 18 residues. The CDR3 nucleotides are TGTGCCAGCAGCCCTTCTAACCGGGACAGATCTAAGCCCTACGAGCAGTACTTC. This codes for CASSPSNRDRSKPYEQYF.

V is TRBV27 and J is TRBJ2-1, with 15 bases aligning to TRBD2. The CDR3 extends over 12 amino acids. Germline V gene lookup returns CDR1 MNHEY and CDR2 SMNVEV (reference sequence). CDR3 residues: CAAGLAGGEQFF. The CDR3 DNA follows: TGTGCGGCGGGACTAGCGGGAGGCGAGCAGTTCTTC.

The chain has TRBV11-3 and TRBJ2-1; 7 bases align to TRBD2. Germline V gene data show CDR1 as SGHNT and CDR2 as YENEEA. V gave up 6 bases and J gave up 1 base; unmatched junction bases: 3. This CDR3 has 14 residues. CDR3 region: CASRSGGSYNEQFF. In nucleotides, the CDR3 is TGTGCCAGCAGGTCCGGGGGGTCCTACAATGAGCAGTTCTTC. Full variable domain (outside the CDR3, taken from reference TRBV11-3 and TRBJ2-1): EAGVVQSPRYKIIEKKQPVAFWCNPISGHNTLYWYLQNLGQGPELLIRYENEEAVDDSQLPKDRFSAERLKGVDSTLKIQPAELGDSAVYLCASRSGGSYNEQFFGPGTRLTVL.

In this sample, this clone turned up once. This chain links TRBV11-2 with TRBJ2-7; 13 bases are shared with TRBD2. Trimming took 4 bases from V and 3 from J; bases not matched to a gene: 0. CDR1 is SGHAT and CDR2 is FQNNGV in the germline V gene. The CDR3 has 14 amino acids. CDR3 coding DNA: TGTGCCAGCAGCTGGACTAGCGGGAGCTACGAGCAGTACTTC. Translation gives CASSWTSGSYEQYF. Variable domain in full (rest from reference TRBV11-2 and TRBJ2-7): EAGVAQSPRYKIIEKRQSVAFWCNPISGHATLYWYQQILGQGPKLLIQFQNNGVVDDSQLPKDRFSAERLKGVDSTLKIQPAKLEDSAVYLCASSWTSGSYEQYFGPGTRLTVT.

J is TRBJ2-7 and V is TRBV6-5, with 7 bases fitting TRBD1. CDR1 and CDR2 (germline): MNHEY, SVGAGI. This CDR3 comprises 14 residues. The J segment lost 0 bases and the V segment lost 5 bases, leaving 4 bases of the junction unmatched. The CDR3 spells CASSPGQHSYEQYF. CDR3 nucleotides: TGTGCCAGCAGTCCGGGACAGCACTCCTACGAGCAGTACTTC.

In the case of this clone: The junction differs from germline at one of its ends, possibly a read error. The V and J genes are TRBV7-9 and TRBJ2-7; perhaps TRBD2 as D (5 bases). The CDR3 has 16 residues. In germline, CDR1 is SEHNR, CDR2 FQNEAQ (reference sequence). CDR3 in amino acids: CSSSPGFGVSKYEQYF. CDR3 bases: TGTTCCAGCAGCCCAGGATTCGGGGTGTCCAAGTACGAGCAGTACTTC.

This rearrangement joins TRBV19 to TRBJ2-3; D possibly corresponds to TRBD2 (6 bases). The germline gives CDR1 LNHDA, CDR2 SQIVND (reference sequence). Trimming pared 4 bases from V and 4 bases from J, leaving 12 bases between. The length of the CDR3 is 14 residues. The CDR3 coding sequence is TGTGCCAGTAGTAGGCTAGCGTCGCCAGATACGCAGTATTTT. It is translated as CASSRLASPDTQYF.

The chain is built from TRBV7-2 and TRBJ2-1; 8 bases fit TRBD2. Germline V lookup: CDR1 SGHTA, CDR2 FQGNSA. The CDR3 is 17 residues long. The V and J ends lost 3 bases and 8 bases, in that order; junction bases with no gene match: 15. CDR3 residues: CASSFRSTGRAVHEQFF. The CDR3 DNA is TGTGCCAGCAGCTTCAGGTCTACCGGGAGGGCCGTTCATGAGCAGTTCTTC.